The next 23 T cell receptor beta chains were all read from a single sample in a study of beta chain features in type 1 diabetes. Isolated RNA was reverse transcribed in full, so expressed TCRB transcripts were sequenced. TCRdb's table, derived via immunoSEQ multiplex PCR, lists solely in-frame clones and lacks some. The sample records 65,000 to 100,000 clones, 25% to 35% being singletons. Sequenced: stem cell memory CD4+ T cells from blood. All receptors derive from a woman aged 18-29 years in good health.

V is TRBV30 and J is TRBJ2-7; 8 bases fit TRBD2. CDR3 length: 11 residues. J gave up 7 bases and V 7 bases, and 6 bases lay outside the gene matches. Germline CDR1 and CDR2: GTSNPN and SVGIG (reference sequence). CDR3 residues: CAFSGAREQYF. CDR3 bases: TGTGCCTTTAGCGGGGCAAGGGAGCAGTACTTC.

The chain links TRBV5-6 to TRBJ2-3; TRBD2 is a possible D gene (6 bases). Trimming pared 0 bases from V and 0 bases from J, leaving 8 bases between. From germline, CDR1 is SGHDT and CDR2 YYEEEE. This CDR3 region has 15 residues. For the CDR3, the DNA is TGTGCCAGCAGCTTGGTAGCGGTGAGCACAGATACGCAGTATTTT. Its protein product is CASSLVAVSTDTQYF.

V gene TRBV18 combines with J gene TRBJ1-2; 7 bases are shared with TRBD1. CDR3 size: 16 residues. The germline V gene encodes CDR1 KGHSH and CDR2 LQKENI. Trimming took 0 bases from V and 6 from J; bases not matched to a gene: 10. The CDR3 DNA sequence: TGTGCCAGCTCACCACCGCCGGGACAGCCCAGAAATGGCTACACCTTC. This encodes CASSPPPGQPRNGYTF.

The CDR3 nucleotides are TGTGCCAGCATGGCATCTAGCACAGATACGCAGTATTTT. It codes for CASMASSTDTQYF. This chain links TRBV28 with TRBJ2-3; D gene uncertain. The germline V gene encodes CDR1 MDHEN and CDR2 SYDVKM. This CDR3 is built from 13 residues. Deletions cut 7 bases from V and 0 bases from J, with 8 bases between.

The chain employs TRBV6-6 and TRBJ1-2; 11 bases are a match to TRBD1. This CDR3 region has 16 residues. Germline V CDR1 and CDR2: MNHNY, SVGAGI (reference sequence). V gave up 6 bases and J gave up 0 bases; unmatched junction bases: 6. This chain's CDR3 is CASRPGQGASNYGYTF. The CDR3 nucleotides are TGTGCCAGCAGACCCGGACAGGGGGCTTCTAACTATGGCTACACCTTC.

The V and J genes are TRBV11-1 and TRBJ2-6; D may be TRBD1 (5 bases). CDR1 SGHAT and CDR2 FQDESV come from the germline V gene (reference sequence). This CDR3 is 18 amino acids long. Trimming took off 1 base at V and 0 bases at J, with 13 bases between the two ends. CDR3 region: CASSLEGHRASGANVLTF. The CDR3 DNA reads TGTGCCAGCAGCTTAGAGGGGCATAGGGCCTCTGGGGCCAACGTCCTGACTTTC.

This chain uses TRBV7-2 with TRBJ2-3; 8 bases align to TRBD2. The germline gives CDR1 SGHTA, CDR2 FQGNSA. V shed 3 bases, J shed 7 bases, and the junction held 6 bases outside the gene matches. The CDR3 is 14 residues long. Here the CDR3 DNA reads TGTGCCAGCAGCTTCGGGGGGGGGCCGAATACGCAGTATTTT. As protein: CASSFGGGPNTQYF.

This clone has more than one count but fewer than ten. CDR3 amino acids: CASSSSDRGPYEQYF. CDR3 DNA sequence: TGTGCCAGCAGTTCCTCGGACAGGGGTCCCTACGAGCAGTACTTC. J is TRBJ2-7 and V is TRBV28; 9 bases are shared with TRBD1. The germline V gene has CDR1 MDHEN and CDR2 SYDVKM. CDR3 length equals 15 residues. The V and J ends lost 4 bases and 2 bases, in that order; junction bases with no gene match: 6. The variable domain in full, completed from reference TRBV28 and TRBJ2-7, reads DVKVTQSSRYLVKRTGEKVFLECVQDMDHENMFWYRQDPGLGLRLIYFSYDVKMKEKGDIPEGYSVSREKKERFSLILESASTNQTSMYLCASSSSDRGPYEQYFGPGTRLTVT.

This clone was counted a few times. The rearrangement joins TRBV2 to TRBJ2-3, with a possible D match to TRBD1 (6 bases). Germline V gene sequence: CDR1 SNHLY, CDR2 FYNNEI. V lost 4 bases to trimming and J lost 4 bases, with 9 bases between them. CDR3 size: 13 residues. The CDR3 coding sequence is TGTGCCAGCAGTGGGGGGCTTTCAGATACGCAGTATTTT. Its protein product is CASSGGLSDTQYF.

This clone was picked up a small number of times. The chain links TRBV9 to TRBJ2-3; tentatively, D is TRBD2 (6 bases). V lost 3 bases and J lost 0, with 11 bases in between. This CDR3 region has 15 residues. Germline CDR1 is SGDLS and CDR2 is YYNGEE. The CDR3 sequence is CASSAPGTSTDTQYF. CDR3 in DNA: TGTGCCAGCAGCGCTCCCGGGACTAGCACAGATACGCAGTATTTT.

The genes are TRBV7-6 and TRBJ2-5; 11 bases match TRBD2. There are 16 residues in the CDR3. Germline V gene data show CDR1 as SGHVS and CDR2 as FNYEAQ. V lost 1 base, J lost 2 bases, and 3 bases stayed unmatched. The CDR3: CASSLGLAGGQETQYF. The DNA of the CDR3 is TGTGCCAGCAGCTTAGGGCTAGCGGGGGGACAAGAGACCCAGTACTTC.

V usage is TRBV25-1 and J usage is TRBJ1-4; no clear D. V was cut by 3 bases and J by 5 bases, with 19 bases left in between. Per the germline V gene, CDR1 is MGHDK and CDR2 is SYGVNS. The CDR3 sequence is 17 residues long. The CDR3 DNA reads TGTGCCAGCAGTGATTCTCTGGAGTCTAATGCAAATGAAAAACTGTTTTTT. Amino acids: CASSDSLESNANEKLFF.

The count of this clone is one. The rearrangement joins TRBV5-1 to TRBJ1-4, with TRBD1 matching 7 bases. This CDR3 spans 16 amino acids. Germline lookup yields CDR1 SGHRS and CDR2 YFSETQ. After removal of 4 bases from V and 1 base from J, the junction contained 7 bases not matched to a gene. The CDR3 loop reads CASSLGQLGTNEKLFF. The DNA for the CDR3 is TGCGCCAGCAGCCTGGGACAGTTAGGAACTAATGAAAAACTGTTTTTT.

The chain links TRBV5-1 to TRBJ2-3; 7 bases match TRBD2. From germline, CDR1 is SGHRS and CDR2 YFSETQ. CDR3 size: 16 residues. Trimming cost V 4 bases and J 2 bases; bases outside gene matches: 10. Here the CDR3 reads CASSPGGLAVTDTQYF. The CDR3 DNA follows: TGCGCCAGCAGCCCCGGAGGGCTAGCGGTCACAGATACGCAGTATTTT.

Comments on this clone: Mismatch with germline at one junction end may stem from a read error. The CDR3 nucleotides read TGTGCCATCGGTGACCTAGCGGGATCCACAGATACGCAGTATTTT. This encodes CAIGDLAGSTDTQYF. The J gene is TRBJ2-3, the V gene TRBV10-3; 9 bases line up with TRBD2. Germline V gives CDR1 ENHRY, CDR2 SYGVKD. This CDR3 is built from 15 residues.

A few counts support this clone. The chain recombines TRBV7-9 with TRBJ1-1; TRBD1 aligns across 8 bases. V lost 2 bases and J lost 3; bases outside the gene matches: 2. Germline loops: CDR1 SEHNR, CDR2 FQNEAQ (reference sequence). This CDR3 comprises 14 residues. The CDR3, as DNA: TGTGCCAGCAGCTTACAGGGGGCGCACACTGAAGCTTTCTTT. It encodes CASSLQGAHTEAFF.

The chain combines TRBV27 with TRBJ2-3, with TRBD1 matching 7 bases. J gave up 0 bases and V 6 bases, and 9 bases lay outside the gene matches. CDR1 is MNHEY and CDR2 is SMNVEV in the germline V gene (reference sequence). The CDR3 has 16 amino acids. Here the CDR3 DNA reads TGTGCCAGCAGGACCGGACAGGCCCAAAGCACAGATACGCAGTATTTT. It yields the protein CASRTGQAQSTDTQYF.

This chain joins TRBV5-1 and TRBJ2-1, with 11 nucleotides matching TRBD2. There are 15 residues in the CDR3. With 1 base clipped from V and 8 bases from J, the junction kept 5 bases outside the gene matches. Germline V CDR1 and CDR2: SGHRS, YFSETQ. Written as DNA, the CDR3 is TGCGCCAGCAGCTTGCCCCTAGCGGGAGGCGATGAGCAGTTCTTC. Amino acid sequence: CASSLPLAGGDEQFF.

This clone came up a few times. V gene TRBV4-1 combines with J gene TRBJ2-5; 13 positions match TRBD2. The length of the CDR3 is 19 residues. The trim removed 1 base at V and 5 bases at J, leaving 13 bases unmatched. In germline, CDR1 is MGHRA, CDR2 YSYEKL. The CDR3 loop is CASSQGGVGLAGAGETQYF. The CDR3 DNA sequence: TGCGCCAGCAGCCAAGGAGGCGTAGGACTAGCGGGGGCAGGCGAGACCCAGTACTTC.

The chain couples TRBV15 to TRBJ2-7; possibly TRBD1 for D (5 bases). Deletions cut 0 bases from V and 3 bases from J, with 6 bases between. Germline CDR1 and CDR2: LNHNV and YYDKDF (reference sequence). CDR3 length: 13 amino acids. CDR3 residues: CATSRDRGYEQYF. CDR3 nucleotide sequence: TGTGCCACCAGCAGAGATAGGGGCTACGAGCAGTACTTC.

This chain links TRBV11-2 with TRBJ2-1; 11 bases line up with TRBD2. Germline loops: CDR1 SGHAT, CDR2 FQNNGV. The V gene end was trimmed by 4 bases and the J gene end by 5 bases; junction bases not matched to a gene: 4. CDR3 length: 15 residues. This CDR3 is CASSYLAGGNNEQFF. The DNA of the CDR3 is TGTGCCAGCAGCTATTTAGCGGGAGGGAACAATGAGCAGTTCTTC.

The V call is TRBV6-1, the J call TRBJ2-7, with TRBD2 matching over 8 bases. V was clipped by 2 bases and J by 3 bases; unmatched bases: 12. The germline V gene encodes CDR1 MNHNS and CDR2 SASEGT. The length of the CDR3 is 17 residues. The DNA of the CDR3 is TGTGCCAGCAGTGAACTCTCCGGGGGGGTAGAAAACTACGAGCAGTACTTC. Residues: CASSELSGGVENYEQYF.

This chain uses TRBV10-3 with TRBJ2-2; possible D gene TRBD1, 5 bases. Per germline, CDR1 ENHRY and CDR2 SYGVKD. The CDR3 is 14 amino acids. Trimming left V 2 bases short and J 3 bases short, with 7 bases between. As DNA, the CDR3 is TGTGCCATCAGTGAGAGGGGTGACACCGGGGAGCTGTTTTTT. This sequence encodes CAISERGDTGELFF.